The next 17 T cell receptor beta chains were all read from a single sample in a study of OX40 agonist ivuxolimab in advanced cancers. Only in-frame clones appear in the TCRdb table, and some are missing; sequencing was by immunoSEQ multiplex PCR. The repertoire holds about 88,000 clones, with approximately 85% as singletons. Material: CD4+ or CD8+ T cells sorted from blood, obtained in a trial of the OX40 agonist ivuxolimab. The receptors shown here come from an adult with an advanced solid tumor such as melanoma, head and neck, liver or kidney cancer.

This rearrangement joins TRBV7-9 to TRBJ1-1; a possible D gene is TRBD1 (5 bases). Germline values: CDR1 SEHNR, CDR2 FQNEAQ (reference sequence). The CDR3 spans 15 residues. The V end lost 4 bases, the J end lost 4 bases, and 16 bases lay between the germline ends. The CDR3 DNA sequence: TGTGCCAGCAGCTCGGCCGGGTATGGGGGCACTGAAGCTTTCTTT. Residues: CASSSAGYGGTEAFF.

The J gene is TRBJ1-2, the V gene TRBV6-5; TRBD1 is a possible D gene (5 bases). The CDR3 consists of 13 residues. Germline V gene sequence: CDR1 MNHEY, CDR2 SVGAGI. Trimming left V 5 bases short and J 4 bases short, with 11 bases between. The DNA for the CDR3 is TGTGCCAGCAGTCCACCTCAGGGCTATGGCTACACCTTC. This encodes CASSPPQGYGYTF.

The V and J genes are TRBV27 and TRBJ2-3; 7 positions match TRBD2. Trimming cost V 5 bases and J 1 base; bases outside gene matches: 0. Germline CDR1 reads MNHEY; CDR2 reads SMNVEV (reference sequence). This CDR3 is built from 13 residues. The CDR3 is CASSGLGTDTQYF. CDR3 bases: TGTGCCAGCAGTGGACTAGGCACAGATACGCAGTATTTT.

The chain carries TRBV18 and TRBJ1-5; no reliable D call. There are 16 residues in the CDR3. Germline values: CDR1 KGHSH, CDR2 LQKENI. V gave up 2 bases and J gave up 6 bases, with 17 bases separating them. For the CDR3, the DNA is TGTGCCAGCTCACCAGTCGCAGCTCTGGGAAGTCAGCCCCAGCATTTT. Residues: CASSPVAALGSQPQHF.

The chain links TRBV5-5 to TRBJ2-1, with D possibly TRBD1 on 6 matching bases. The germline V gene encodes CDR1 SGHKS and CDR2 YYEKEE (reference sequence). Trimming removed 3 bases from V and 7 bases from J, with 20 bases in between. The CDR3 extends over 16 amino acids. The CDR3: CASSSPGRGGENEQFF. CDR3 sequence (DNA): TGTGCCAGCAGCTCCCCGGGCAGGGGTGGTGAAAATGAGCAGTTCTTC.

J is TRBJ2-3 and V is TRBV7-3, with TRBD1 matching 9 bases. Trimming at V came to 5 bases and at J to 6 bases, leaving 9 bases not matched to a gene. Germline-derived CDR1 and CDR2 are SGHTA and FQGTGA. The CDR3 sequence is 15 residues long. This CDR3 is CASSNRDRAWDTQYF. CDR3 coding DNA: TGTGCCAGCAGCAACCGGGACAGGGCATGGGATACGCAGTATTTT.

The chain combines TRBV9 with TRBJ2-3; TRBD2 agrees at 9 bases. Germline trimming cut 0 bases from V and 6 bases from J; bases unmatched to any gene: 5. CDR3 size: 15 residues. The germline V gene has CDR1 SGDLS and CDR2 YYNGEE. CDR3 bases: TGTGCCAGCAGCGTAGTGCGGGGGGGCCCCGATACGCAGTATTTT. Its translation: CASSVVRGGPDTQYF.

This rearrangement joins TRBV18 to TRBJ1-5; the match to TRBD1 covers 8 bases. The CDR3 runs to 14 residues. V was clipped by 3 bases and J by 6 bases; unmatched bases: 4. Germline V gives CDR1 KGHSH, CDR2 LQKENI. CDR3 coding DNA: TGTGCCAGCTCACCGGACAGGGAGGGTCAGCCCCAGCATTTT. Translating gives CASSPDREGQPQHF.

The J gene is TRBJ2-7, the V gene TRBV28; 12 bases agree with TRBD2. Germline V gene data show CDR1 as MDHEN and CDR2 as SYDVKM. With V trimmed by 4 bases and J by 5 bases, 3 bases remained unmatched. The CDR3 consists of 14 residues. DNA of the CDR3: TGTGCCAGCAGTTGGACTAGCGGGGTAAACGAGCAGTACGTC. As protein: CASSWTSGVNEQYV.

J is TRBJ1-5 and V is TRBV12-1; TRBD1, as called in the table, went unchecked against the DNA. TRBV12-1 is annotated as a pseudogene. This CDR3 has 14 residues. The CDR3 loop is CASSFAPCLTPQHF. In DNA, the CDR3 is TGTGCCAGCAGCTTTGCCCCTTGTCTTACACCCCAGCATTTT.

J is TRBJ2-3 and V is TRBV5-4, with D perhaps TRBD2 (6 bases). Germline V gene sequence: CDR1 SGHNT, CDR2 YYREEE (reference sequence). V was cut by 10 bases and J by 7 bases, with 19 bases left in between. The CDR3 consists of 13 residues. This chain's CDR3 is CALSGPQANTQYF. Here the CDR3 DNA reads TGTGCCCTCAGCGGGCCCCAAGCAAATACGCAGTATTTT.

CDR3 region: CASSIAGFKGTEAFF. The CDR3 nucleotides are TGTGCCAGTAGTATAGCGGGCTTTAAAGGCACTGAAGCTTTCTTT. The chain uses TRBV19 and TRBJ1-1; D call uncertain. Germline V gene data show CDR1 as LNHDA and CDR2 as SQIVND (reference sequence). The CDR3 covers 15 residues. Trimming removed 1 base from V and 4 bases from J, with 13 bases in between.

V is TRBV2 and J is TRBJ1-2; D not certain. Germline CDR1 is SNHLY and CDR2 is FYNNEI. V was trimmed by 4 bases and J by 7 bases, leaving 16 bases between them. This CDR3 comprises 14 residues. CDR3 region: CASSVGPALGGYTF. CDR3 DNA: TGTGCCAGCAGTGTAGGGCCAGCGCTTGGTGGCTACACCTTC.

The chain uses TRBV6-5 and TRBJ2-1; unclear D gene. The V end lost 1 base, the J end lost 6 bases, and 10 bases lay between the germline ends. There are 14 residues in the CDR3. Germline V lookup: CDR1 MNHEY, CDR2 SVGAGI. The CDR3 DNA follows: TGTGCCAGCAGTTACTTAGTGAAGGGCAATGAGCAGTTCTTC. Its protein is CASSYLVKGNEQFF.

This clone was observed a few times. The chain combines TRBV7-2 with TRBJ1-1; TRBD1 agrees at 7 bases. The CDR3 is 14 residues long. Germline-derived CDR1 and CDR2 are SGHTA and FQGNSA. J lost 6 bases, V lost 3 bases, and 7 bases had no gene match. This CDR3 is CASSFSWTGPEAFF. The CDR3 region has the DNA TGTGCCAGCAGCTTCTCCTGGACAGGCCCTGAAGCTTTCTTT.

The chain employs TRBV7-6 and TRBJ2-3; D is perhaps TRBD1 or TRBD2 (7 bases each). The germline V and J ends were trimmed by 8 bases and 0 bases, with 12 bases remaining between them. This CDR3 is 14 amino acids long. The V gene's germline CDR1 is SGHVS and CDR2 FNYEAQ. For the CDR3, the DNA is TGTGCCAGCGTCAGGGGGGGTAGCACAGATACGCAGTATTTT. The encoded protein is CASVRGGSTDTQYF.

Points on this clone: Additional DNA sequences in this sample encode the identical CDR3. The V call is TRBV5-1, the J call TRBJ1-2; D uncertain. V dropped 2 bases and J dropped 0 bases, with 8 bases sitting between them. CDR1 is SGHRS and CDR2 is YFSETQ in the germline V gene. The CDR3 is made up of 14 amino acids. The CDR3 DNA sequence: TGCGCCAGCAGCTTAGGCACAGCTAACTATGGCTACACCTTC. Translated, it gives CASSLGTANYGYTF.